One and the same sample provided the 27 T cell receptor beta chains below, sequenced in a study of OX40 agonist ivuxolimab in advanced cancers. TCRdb keeps only in-frame clones here, not all; method: immunoSEQ multiplex PCR. The repertoire includes around 88,000 clones, under 95% of them detected once, and 0.51% sits in the top ten. Sequences were derived from CD4+ or CD8+ T cells sorted from blood, sampled in a trial of the OX40 agonist ivuxolimab. The receptor set was obtained from an adult with an advanced solid tumor such as melanoma, head and neck, liver or kidney cancer.

This chain joins TRBV11-1 and TRBJ2-3, with 11 bases aligning to TRBD2. The CDR3 length is 15 residues. Germline V gene sequence: CDR1 SGHAT, CDR2 FQDESV (reference sequence). V was clipped by 5 bases and J by 2 bases; unmatched bases: 3. CDR3 amino acids: CASSLLAGDTDTQYF. The CDR3 DNA sequence: TGTGCCAGCAGCCTACTAGCGGGAGACACAGATACGCAGTATTTT.

V usage is TRBV9 and J usage is TRBJ2-1; perhaps TRBD2 as D (6 bases). This CDR3 spans 15 amino acids. The germline CDR1 and CDR2 sequences are SGDLS and YYNGEE. Trimming cost V 0 bases and J 2 bases, with 9 bases left between them. CDR3 sequence: CASSVASDPYNEQFF. The CDR3 region has the DNA TGTGCCAGCAGCGTAGCTAGCGATCCCTACAATGAGCAGTTCTTC.

The chain recombines TRBV21-1 with TRBJ1-3. TRBV21-1 counts as a pseudogene. The CDR3 runs to 16 residues. DNA for the CDR3: TGTGCCAGCAGCAACGTTCGTCGATGCTCTGGAAACACCATATATTTT. Amino acids: CASSNVRRCSGNTIYF.

The V and J genes are TRBV18 and TRBJ2-1, with 8 positions matching TRBD2. The germline gives CDR1 KGHSH, CDR2 LQKENI. The junction had 6 bases not matched to a gene; V was cut back by 2 bases and J by 9 bases. CDR3 length: 14 residues. The DNA for the CDR3 is TGTGCCAGCTCACCAAGGGAAGCGGGGGCTGAGCAGTTCTTC. This gives the protein CASSPREAGAEQFF.

V and J are TRBV14 and TRBJ2-7, with D tentatively TRBD2 (5 bases). The CDR3 contains 18 residues. CDR1 SGHDN and CDR2 FVKESK come from the germline V gene. Trimming cost V 0 bases and J 9 bases, with 27 bases left between them. The CDR3 is CASSQDGMASVWSRGQYF. The CDR3 DNA reads as TGTGCCAGCAGCCAAGATGGAATGGCGTCAGTTTGGAGCCGGGGGCAGTACTTC.

This rearrangement joins TRBV4-1 to TRBJ2-7, with TRBD1 matching 10 bases. With 3 bases clipped from V and 3 bases from J, the junction kept 11 bases outside the gene matches. The germline CDR1 and CDR2 sequences are MGHRA and YSYEKL. The CDR3 is 17 residues long. CDR3 bases: TGCGCCAGCAGCCACCCCGGGACAGGGGATACCCACTACGAGCAGTACTTC. Residues: CASSHPGTGDTHYEQYF.

The gene calls are TRBV7-3 and TRBJ2-5; no reliable D call. There are 14 residues in the CDR3. In germline, CDR1 is SGHTA, CDR2 FQGTGA. The ends were cut back, 5 bases at V and 5 bases at J, with 15 bases in the middle. The CDR3: CASSASGRFETQYF. The DNA of the CDR3 is TGTGCCAGCAGCGCGTCGGGTCGATTTGAGACCCAGTACTTC.

This chain links TRBV7-7 with TRBJ1-1; D uncertain. This CDR3 comprises 12 residues. Germline V gene sequence: CDR1 SSHAT, CDR2 FNYEAQ (reference sequence). V lost 6 bases and J 5 bases, leaving 10 bases between the germline ends. The CDR3 sequence: CASSVLGTEAFF. Written as DNA, the CDR3 is TGTGCCAGCAGTGTACTAGGGACTGAAGCTTTCTTT.

This clone was seen just once. This rearrangement joins TRBV6-4 to TRBJ2-3, with D maybe TRBD2 (6 bases). Trimming cost V 3 bases and J 0 bases, with 10 bases left between them. This CDR3 is built from 15 residues. Germline V gene data show CDR1 as MRHNA and CDR2 as SNTAGT. This CDR3 reads CASSETGTSTDTQYF. The CDR3 DNA is TGTGCCAGCAGTGAGACCGGGACTAGCACAGATACGCAGTATTTT.

This clone was seen once. The chain recombines TRBV7-3 with TRBJ2-3; D is unresolved. The ends were cut back, 6 bases at V and 2 bases at J, with 9 bases in the middle. Germline assignment: CDR1 SGHTA and CDR2 FQGTGA. The CDR3 has 13 amino acids. The CDR3 loop is CASSRGLTDTQYF. CDR3 bases: TGTGCCAGCAGTCGAGGCCTCACAGATACGCAGTATTTT.

This chain joins TRBV7-8 and TRBJ2-7; no reliable D call. The CDR3 sequence is 13 residues long. Per the germline V gene, CDR1 is SGHVS and CDR2 is FQNEAQ. Trimming removed 4 bases from V and 4 bases from J, with 11 bases in between. CDR3 sequence: CASSWGLEYEQYF. CDR3 nucleotides: TGTGCCAGCAGCTGGGGATTGGAGTACGAGCAGTACTTC.

The chain is built from TRBV5-1 and TRBJ1-1; 7 nucleotides line up with TRBD1. After removal of 1 base from V and 1 base from J, the junction contained 4 bases not matched to a gene. Per germline, CDR1 SGHRS and CDR2 YFSETQ. The length of the CDR3 is 15 residues. In DNA form, the CDR3 reads TGCGCCAGCAGCTTGCCCGGGACAGAGAACACTGAAGCTTTCTTT. Amino acid sequence: CASSLPGTENTEAFF.

This chain joins TRBV5-1 and TRBJ2-1; D may be TRBD2 (7 bases). Trimming removed 3 bases at V and 4 bases at J, with 23 bases between. The CDR3 covers 18 residues. CDR1 and CDR2 (germline): SGHRS, YFSETQ. CDR3 sequence: CASSSRGTRGAGYNEQFF. The CDR3 region has the DNA TGCGCCAGCAGCTCCCGGGGGACACGGGGGGCGGGATACAATGAGCAGTTCTTC.

CDR3 protein: CASGLQGQGEAFF. In DNA, the CDR3 is TGTGCTAGTGGTTTGCAAGGACAGGGTGAAGCTTTCTTT. The chain recombines TRBV12-5 with TRBJ1-1; 8 nucleotides agree with TRBD1. The CDR3 has 13 residues. J lost 7 bases, V lost 2 bases, and 3 bases had no gene match. Germline CDR1 LGHNT, CDR2 FRNRAP.

J is TRBJ2-1 and V is TRBV2, with TRBD1 identical over 8 bases. Germline V CDR1 and CDR2: SNHLY, FYNNEI. The CDR3 covers 15 residues. Losses at the gene ends were 2 bases for V and 6 bases for J; bases not matched to a gene: 6. The DNA for the CDR3 is TGTGCCAGCAGTGAATCCCTTACAGGGGGCAATGAGCAGTTCTTC. This gives the protein CASSESLTGGNEQFF.

The V and J genes are TRBV29-1 and TRBJ1-2; 8 positions agree with TRBD1. The CDR3 is 13 residues long. With 5 bases clipped from V and 7 bases from J, the junction kept 9 bases outside the gene matches. CDR1 and CDR2 from the germline V gene are SQVTM and ANQGSEA. CDR3 residues: CSVTSTGGRGYTF. In DNA, the CDR3 is TGCAGCGTTACTAGCACAGGGGGACGTGGCTACACCTTC.

In its sample, this clone was seen once. The chain couples TRBV5-8 to TRBJ2-1; D uncertain. V was trimmed by 0 bases and J by 5 bases, leaving 9 bases between them. In germline, CDR1 is SGHTS, CDR2 YDEGEE. The length of the CDR3 is 14 residues. CDR3 nucleotides: TGTGCCAGCAGCTTGGGGAGCCCGAACAATGAGCAGTTCTTC. Its protein is CASSLGSPNNEQFF.

This rearrangement joins TRBV4-1 to TRBJ2-7; 10 bases align to TRBD2. The CDR3 length is 14 residues. Germline V CDR1 and CDR2: MGHRA, YSYEKL. Trimming removed 11 bases from V and 3 bases from J; junction bases left unmatched: 10. The CDR3 DNA is TGCGCCCTCAGGTCGTTAGCGGGGGGCTACGAGCAGTACTTC. Translated: CALRSLAGGYEQYF.

The chain links TRBV12-5 to TRBJ2-2, with 14 bases that match TRBD2. V was pared by 0 bases and J by 6 bases, with 12 bases of the junction left unmatched. This CDR3 spans 20 amino acids. Germline CDR1 LGHNT, CDR2 FRNRAP. The CDR3 loop is CASGLVSQGTSGSRSGELFF. CDR3 nucleotides: TGTGCTAGTGGTTTGGTATCTCAGGGGACTAGCGGGAGTCGGTCCGGGGAGCTGTTTTTT.

The V and J genes are TRBV30 and TRBJ2-1; D ambiguous. The CDR3 length is 12 residues. Germline V gene lookup returns CDR1 GTSNPN and CDR2 SVGIG (reference sequence). Trimming left V 3 bases short and J 8 bases short, with 11 bases between. The CDR3 loop is CAWSPTGYEQFF. The CDR3 DNA follows: TGTGCCTGGAGCCCCACCGGGTATGAGCAGTTCTTC.

V and J are TRBV11-2 and TRBJ2-5; D might be TRBD1 (5 bases). V dropped 3 bases and J dropped 4 bases, with 15 bases sitting between them. Germline-derived CDR1 and CDR2 are SGHAT and FQNNGV. The CDR3 sequence is 15 residues long. For the CDR3, the DNA is TGTGCCAGCAGCTTGGGCCAAGGGGTTACAGAGACCCAGTACTTC. Translating it yields CASSLGQGVTETQYF. The whole variable domain, filled in from reference TRBV11-2 and TRBJ2-5, reads EAGVAQSPRYKIIEKRQSVAFWCNPISGHATLYWYQQILGQGPKLLIQFQNNGVVDDSQLPKDRFSAERLKGVDSTLKIQPAKLEDSAVYLCASSLGQGVTETQYFGPGTRLLVL.

The chain is built from TRBV5-1 and TRBJ2-7; 10 nucleotides align to TRBD2. The CDR3 has 16 residues. Germline V lookup: CDR1 SGHRS, CDR2 YFSETQ. V lost 1 base and J lost 5; bases outside the gene matches: 9. CDR3 DNA sequence: TGCGCCAGCAGCTTGACCACTAGCGGGAAAATGAACGAGCAGTACTTC. Translating it yields CASSLTTSGKMNEQYF.

The chain carries TRBV7-9 and TRBJ1-1; D unclear. This CDR3 contains 14 residues. Germline loops: CDR1 SEHNR, CDR2 FQNEAQ (reference sequence). V gave up 5 bases and J gave up 0 bases, with 10 bases separating them. The CDR3 reads CASSHGRMNTEAFF. The CDR3 coding sequence is TGTGCCAGCAGCCACGGACGGATGAACACTGAAGCTTTCTTT. Variable domain in full (rest from reference TRBV7-9 and TRBJ1-1): DTGVSQNPRHKITKRGQNVTFRCDPISEHNRLYWYRQTLGQGPEFLTYFQNEAQLEKSRLLSDRFSAERPKGSFSTLEIQRTEQGDSAMYLCASSHGRMNTEAFFGQGTRLTVV.

The chain is built from TRBV10-3 and TRBJ2-5; D is possibly TRBD1 or TRBD2 (5 bases each). Trimming cost V 0 bases and J 4 bases, with 18 bases left between them. Germline V gives CDR1 ENHRY, CDR2 SYGVKD. The CDR3 contains 17 residues. The chain's CDR3 is CAISESGVGAGPETQYF. CDR3 sequence (DNA): TGTGCCATCAGTGAGTCGGGTGTCGGGGCGGGCCCAGAGACCCAGTACTTC.

The genes are TRBV12-2 and TRBJ2-5; the table's D gene call, TRBD2, was not cross checked with the DNA. TRBV12-2 is given as a pseudogene. The CDR3 sequence is 12 residues long. In nucleotides, the CDR3 is TGTGCAAGTCTAATCCTTCTAGATACCCAGTACTTC. This codes for CASLILLDTQYF.

J is TRBJ1-2 and V is TRBV18, with TRBD1 matching over 8 bases. V lost 6 bases and J lost 5; bases outside the gene matches: 8. CDR1 is KGHSH, CDR2 LQKENI, per germline. CDR3 length: 14 residues. The CDR3 here is CASSPGQEDYGYTF. The CDR3 DNA reads TGTGCCAGCTCCCCGGGACAGGAGGATTATGGCTACACCTTC.

V usage is TRBV7-9 and J usage is TRBJ2-7; 7 positions match TRBD2. The germline CDR1 and CDR2 sequences are SEHNR and FQNEAQ (reference sequence). With V trimmed by 4 bases and J by 2 bases, 2 bases remained unmatched. The CDR3 length is 13 residues. The CDR3 loop reads CASSSRGTYEQYF. DNA of the CDR3: TGTGCCAGCAGCTCGCGGGGGACCTACGAGCAGTACTTC.